This T cell receptor (beta chain) comes out of a study of blood T cell repertoires in COVID-19. Overall study context: Italy, Spain and the United States were the sources of the convalescent and acute COVID-19 samples. Nucleic acid was either cDNA or gDNA, and it came from T cells, B-cell-depleted T cells, or PBMCs.

This clone appeared a single time. This CDR3 is 13 amino acids long. V was pared by 3 bases and J by 2 bases, with 1 base of the junction left unmatched. The authors' processing: Researchers report that nucleated cell counts were estimated from reference gene primer amplification. TCRdb's copy holds only in-frame clones and misses some; the assay was immunoSEQ multiplex PCR. The DNA was the basis for D and trimming; V, J and clone size are from that table. The sample carries some 250,000 clones, roughly 90% recorded once. The sequencing sample was made of peripheral blood. The sequence derives from a woman in her 30s with acute or convalescent COVID-19. The chain couples TRBV12-3 or TRBV12-4 to TRBJ2-7, with 7 bases that match TRBD1. This CDR3 reads CASSFRGTYEQYF. The CDR3 coding sequence is TGTGCCAGCAGTTTCAGGGGGACCTACGAGCAGTACTTC.